This entry features one T cell receptor (beta chain) sequence. The data were taken from a study of blood T cell repertoires in COVID-19. Per the original data handling: Nucleated cell counts were estimated from reference gene primer amplification. TCRdb's copy holds only in-frame clones and misses some; the assay was immunoSEQ multiplex PCR. Clone size and the V and J calls come from that table; the DNA yielded D and trimming. The sample contains a few hundred thousand clones, 92% of which appear only once. The sequence was obtained from a woman aged 25 to 39 who had recovered from COVID-19. The specimen was PBMCs or T cells enriched from blood (not recorded which).

CDR3 loop: CASSQEIGNYGYTF. In nucleotides, the CDR3 is TGCGCCAGCAGCCAAGAAATCGGTAACTATGGCTACACCTTC. The chain carries TRBV4-1 and TRBJ1-2, with D hard to call. The CDR3 consists of 14 residues. V was cut by 0 bases and J by 1 base, with 6 bases left in between. Germline values: CDR1 MGHRA, CDR2 YSYEKL.